These 24 T cell receptor beta chains came from one sample sequenced in a study of T cell clones after liver transplantation. The protocol was immunoSEQ multiplex PCR, while the TCRdb copy is restricted to in-frame clones and leaves out a portion. The sample has roughly 53,000 clones; roughly 70% are singletons. This specimen consisted of CD4+ T cells from blood, obtained at the 22-month timepoint. The receptors shown here come from a human patient who received a liver transplant. Some T cells may be the graft donor's.

Concerning this clone: The junction and the germline gene differ at one end; a read error may be behind it. V gene TRBV5-1 combines with J gene TRBJ2-3; 8 nucleotides align to TRBD1. Germline loops: CDR1 SGHRS, CDR2 YFSETQ. The CDR3 consists of 14 residues. CDR3 region: CASSSQDRDRYAVF. The CDR3 DNA reads as TGCGCCAGCAGCTCCCAGGACAGGGACAGATACGCAGTATTT.

This clone was seen only a few times. V and J are TRBV11-2 and TRBJ2-7; D not certain. The CDR3 loop spans 13 amino acids. Trimming shortened V by 4 bases and J by 2 bases, and 9 bases separated the two germline ends. CDR1 is SGHAT, CDR2 FQNNGV, per germline. CDR3 nucleotide sequence: TGTGCCAGCAGCTCGGGCCCTCCCTACGAGCAGTACTTC. It encodes CASSSGPPYEQYF.

The chain joins TRBV19 to TRBJ1-5, with TRBD1 as a possible D gene (6 bases). Germline assignment: CDR1 LNHDA and CDR2 SQIVND (reference sequence). V lost 5 bases and J 4 bases, leaving 12 bases between the germline ends. This CDR3 comprises 14 residues. In DNA form, the CDR3 reads TGTGCCAGTAGTGGGGGCGCCTCAAATCAGCCCCAGCATTTT. This sequence encodes CASSGGASNQPQHF.

The rearrangement joins TRBV4-2 to TRBJ2-3; D ambiguous. This CDR3 has 14 residues. From germline, CDR1 is LGHNA and CDR2 YNFKEQ. V dropped 4 bases and J dropped 4 bases, with 12 bases sitting between them. The CDR3 DNA reads TGTGCCAGCAGCCCCCCCTCCGTGGCAGATACGCAGTATTTT. This translates into CASSPPSVADTQYF.

The V and J genes are TRBV19 and TRBJ2-1; either TRBD1 or TRBD2 may fit D (5 bases each). This CDR3 is 15 amino acids long. In germline, CDR1 is LNHDA, CDR2 SQIVND (reference sequence). V shed 1 base and J shed 0 bases, with 7 bases lying between them. The CDR3 region is CASSIGGTSYNEQFF. Here the CDR3 DNA reads TGTGCCAGTAGTATAGGGGGGACCTCCTACAATGAGCAGTTCTTC. Using reference TRBV19 and TRBJ2-1 for the parts outside the CDR3, the full variable domain is DGGITQSPKYLFRKEGQNVTLSCEQNLNHDAMYWYRQDPGQGLRLIYYSQIVNDFQKGDIAEGYSVSREKKESFPLTVTSAQKNPTAFYLCASSIGGTSYNEQFFGPGTRLTVL.

The chain employs TRBV6-6 and TRBJ2-7; 9 bases are a match to TRBD1. The CDR3 has 15 residues. The V gene end was trimmed by 7 bases and the J gene end by 4 bases; junction bases not matched to a gene: 11. The V gene's germline CDR1 is MNHNY and CDR2 SVGAGI (reference sequence). CDR3 coding DNA: TGTGCCAGCAAGCGAACAGGGGGCTTCGGTTACGAGCAGTACTTC. Protein product: CASKRTGGFGYEQYF.

This chain connects TRBV6-1 to TRBJ1-2; D is perhaps TRBD1 (6 bases). The length of the CDR3 is 12 residues. CDR1 and CDR2 (germline): MNHNS, SASEGT. Trimming took off 3 bases at V and 7 bases at J, with 9 bases between the two ends. Here the CDR3 reads CASSERGPGYTF. CDR3 DNA: TGTGCCAGCAGTGAGCGGGGGCCTGGCTACACCTTC.

This sequence joins TRBV19 and TRBJ2-6; no definite D call. Trimming pared 5 bases from V and 2 bases from J, leaving 1 base between. Germline V gene data show CDR1 as LNHDA and CDR2 as SQIVND (reference sequence). CDR3 length equals 12 residues. The CDR3 DNA sequence: TGTGCCAGTAGTCCTGGGGCCAACGTCCTGACTTTC. It translates to CASSPGANVLTF.

The V call is TRBV28, the J call TRBJ2-7, with 9 nucleotides matching TRBD1. The ends lost 10 bases at V and 5 bases at J; junction bases unmatched: 12. CDR1 and CDR2 (germline): MDHEN, SYDVKM. CDR3 length: 14 residues. CDR3 DNA: TGTGCCACCAGATCCGGGACAGGGCGGAACGAGCAGTACTTC. It codes for CATRSGTGRNEQYF. Combining the CDR3 with reference TRBV28 and TRBJ2-7 gives the whole variable domain DVKVTQSSRYLVKRTGEKVFLECVQDMDHENMFWYRQDPGLGLRLIYFSYDVKMKEKGDIPEGYSVSREKKERFSLILESASTNQTSMYLCATRSGTGRNEQYFGPGTRLTVT.

This chain joins TRBV7-3 and TRBJ2-7, with 7 bases aligning to TRBD2. The CDR3 sequence is 15 residues long. V shed 1 base, J shed 7 bases, and the junction held 10 bases outside the gene matches. The germline gives CDR1 SGHTA, CDR2 FQGTGA. CDR3: CASSLMGTKAGEQYF. The CDR3 DNA is TGTGCCAGCAGCTTAATGGGGACTAAGGCTGGGGAGCAGTACTTC.

The rearrangement joins TRBV7-3 to TRBJ2-2; possible D gene TRBD2, 6 bases. Trimming took off 5 bases at V and 1 base at J, with 17 bases between the two ends. CDR3 length: 17 amino acids. The germline CDR1 and CDR2 sequences are SGHTA and FQGTGA. The CDR3 here is CASSQLGGNLNTGELFF. The CDR3 DNA reads as TGTGCCAGCAGCCAACTCGGAGGGAACCTGAACACCGGGGAGCTGTTTTTT.

This clone was observed a handful of times. The CDR3 coding sequence is TGTGCCAGCACCGGACAGGGATTAAGCACAGATACGCAGTATTTT. Amino acids: CASTGQGLSTDTQYF. This chain uses TRBV7-9 with TRBJ2-3; TRBD1 aligns across 8 bases. The CDR3 totals 15 residues. V was clipped by 7 bases and J by 0 bases; unmatched bases: 6. Germline V lookup: CDR1 SEHNR, CDR2 FQNEAQ (reference sequence).

This chain joins TRBV5-4 and TRBJ2-3, with TRBD1 matching 7 bases. The CDR3 has 15 amino acids. The V and J ends lost 0 bases and 0 bases, in that order; junction bases with no gene match: 1. Germline-derived CDR1 and CDR2 are SGHNT and YYREEE (reference sequence). CDR3 nucleotides: TGTGCCAGCAGCTTGGCGACAGGGAGCACAGATACGCAGTATTTT. As protein: CASSLATGSTDTQYF. Full variable domain (missing parts from reference TRBV5-4 and TRBJ2-3): ETGVTQSPTHLIKTRGQQVTLRCSSQSGHNTVSWYQQALGQGPQFIFQYYREEENGRGNFPPRFSGLQFPNYSSELNVNALELDDSALYLCASSLATGSTDTQYFGPGTRLTVL.

This clone was observed a few times. This CDR3 reads CASSLIALRETQYF. CDR3 DNA: TGTGCCAGCAGTTTAATAGCCCTGCGGGAGACCCAGTACTTC. The chain employs TRBV28 and TRBJ2-5; D not resolved. With 2 bases removed from V and 5 bases from J, the gap between germline ends came to 12 bases. The CDR3 extends over 14 amino acids. Germline values: CDR1 MDHEN, CDR2 SYDVKM.

The chain has TRBV7-2 and TRBJ2-3, with 10 bases identical to TRBD2. Trimming at V came to 5 bases and at J to 2 bases, leaving 7 bases not matched to a gene. The CDR3 consists of 16 residues. Germline V gene data show CDR1 as SGHTA and CDR2 as FQGNSA. The CDR3 nucleotides read TGTGCCAGCAGCATTCATCTAGCGGGGGCCACAGATACGCAGTATTTT. Its translation is CASSIHLAGATDTQYF.

The chain employs TRBV18 and TRBJ1-2, with a tentative D call TRBD1 (5 bases). Germline CDR1 reads KGHSH; CDR2 reads LQKENI. This CDR3 contains 13 residues. V lost 6 bases and J 0 bases, leaving 8 bases between the germline ends. The CDR3 protein is CASSPGPNYGYTF. The CDR3 DNA is TGTGCCAGCTCCCCGGGGCCTAACTATGGCTACACCTTC.

V usage is TRBV5-4 and J usage is TRBJ2-7; D is ambiguous. CDR3 length: 15 amino acids. Germline V gene data show CDR1 as SGHNT and CDR2 as YYREEE (reference sequence). V was shortened by 4 bases and J by 0 bases, with 14 bases between the two germline ends. CDR3 sequence: CASSPSGVSSYEQYF. CDR3 coding DNA: TGTGCCAGCAGCCCCTCAGGAGTTAGCTCCTACGAGCAGTACTTC.

This chain links TRBV27 with TRBJ1-1; possible D gene TRBD1, 6 bases. Germline V CDR1 and CDR2: MNHEY, SMNVEV (reference sequence). The CDR3 length is 14 residues. V gave up 6 bases and J gave up 3 bases, with 14 bases separating them. CDR3 DNA sequence: TGTGCCAGCAGATCCCAGGGGAGTTACACTGAAGCTTTCTTT. It yields the protein CASRSQGSYTEAFF.

This clone was seen only once. The rearrangement links TRBV19 to TRBJ2-7, with 9 bases matching TRBD2. The length of the CDR3 is 15 residues. Germline values: CDR1 LNHDA, CDR2 SQIVND (reference sequence). Losses at the gene ends were 5 bases for V and 2 bases for J; bases not matched to a gene: 7. The CDR3 region is CASSAGLADAYEQYF. The CDR3 nucleotides are TGTGCCAGTAGTGCGGGACTAGCCGATGCCTACGAGCAGTACTTC.

The chain couples TRBV9 to TRBJ2-2; weak D call: TRBD1 (5 bases). This CDR3 has 15 residues. Trimming left V 4 bases short and J 1 base short, with 11 bases between. Germline-derived CDR1 and CDR2 are SGDLS and YYNGEE. The CDR3 loop is CASSTRQMNTGELFF. CDR3 nucleotide sequence: TGTGCCAGCAGCACCCGACAGATGAACACCGGGGAGCTGTTTTTT. Based on the CDR3 plus reference TRBV9 and TRBJ2-2, the full variable domain is DSGVTQTPKHLITATGQRVTLRCSPRSGDLSVYWYQQSLDQGLQFLIQYYNGEERAKGNILERFSAQQFPDLHSELNLSSLELGDSALYFCASSTRQMNTGELFFGEGSRLTVL.

CDR3 residues: CASSLQGGIDEQYF. Here the CDR3 DNA reads TGTGCCAGCAGCTTACAAGGGGGGATCGACGAGCAGTACTTC. J is TRBJ2-7 and V is TRBV11-2, with D possibly called TRBD1 or TRBD2 (6 bases each). CDR1 is SGHAT, CDR2 FQNNGV, per germline. This CDR3 comprises 14 residues. V lost 2 bases, J lost 5 bases, and 13 bases lay in between. The variable domain in full, with the rest retrieved from reference TRBV11-2 and TRBJ2-7, is EAGVAQSPRYKIIEKRQSVAFWCNPISGHATLYWYQQILGQGPKLLIQFQNNGVVDDSQLPKDRFSAERLKGVDSTLKIQPAKLEDSAVYLCASSLQGGIDEQYFGPGTRLTVT.

This chain uses TRBV7-9 with TRBJ2-2, with 9 bases matching TRBD1. V shed 4 bases and J 6 bases; nucleotides not matched to a gene: 9. This CDR3 spans 16 amino acids. Germline V CDR1 and CDR2: SEHNR, FQNEAQ (reference sequence). CDR3: CASSSWTGVIPGELFF. CDR3 DNA sequence: TGTGCCAGCAGCTCCTGGACAGGGGTGATCCCCGGGGAGCTGTTTTTT.

Points on this clone: A junction boundary mismatches the germline segment, possibly from a read error. The chain uses TRBV7-7 and TRBJ2-2, with D hard to call. In germline, CDR1 is SSHAT, CDR2 FNYEAQ (reference sequence). This CDR3 spans 15 amino acids. In DNA, the CDR3 is TGTGCTAGCAGCTTAGAGGAGTTAAACACCGGGGAGCTGTTTTTT. Protein product: CASSLEELNTGELFF.

CDR3 sequence: CASGPRVSGGGPYNEQFF. CDR3 bases: TGTGCCAGCGGGCCCAGGGTGTCTGGCGGGGGTCCGTACAATGAGCAGTTCTTC. This sequence joins TRBV7-9 and TRBJ2-1; 7 bases are a match to TRBD2. Trimming took 8 bases from V and 4 from J; bases not matched to a gene: 20. The germline V gene encodes CDR1 SEHNR and CDR2 FQNEAQ (reference sequence). CDR3 length: 18 residues.